The following is a TCR beta chain sequence with its context. Its specificity is unknown. The data originate from a study of CD8 T cells in ankylosing spondylitis. General observations from the study: Made up of eight or nine highly homologous variants, a TCR beta motif appeared characteristic of ankylosing spondylitis blood. Prior work had noted some motif variants in reactive arthritis blood and synovial fluid. The clones that were linked to disease were reported to be significantly enriched in matched synovial fluid samples from ankylosing spondylitis patients.

By quantitative 5'-RACE with molecular barcodes, the TCR beta libraries were made. Each CDR3 protein gets one entry after TCRdb re-called the 5' RACE reads with MiXCR. Among about 300,000 distinct CDR3 sequences listed, less than 25% were seen once. From germline, CDR1 is WSHSY and CDR2 SAAADI. Trimming cost V 8 bases and J 5 bases; bases outside gene matches: 10. The CDR3 runs to 14 residues. V gene TRBV10-2 combines with J gene TRBJ2-7, with 9 bases matching TRBD2. The source material was blood, either unsorted or a sorted T cell fraction (not recorded which). The clonotype comes from a female donor with ankylosing spondylitis or in good health (not recorded which). Here the CDR3 reads CASVEVAGDHEQYF. CDR3 bases: TGCGCCAGCGTGGAGGTAGCGGGAGATCACGAGCAGTACTTC.